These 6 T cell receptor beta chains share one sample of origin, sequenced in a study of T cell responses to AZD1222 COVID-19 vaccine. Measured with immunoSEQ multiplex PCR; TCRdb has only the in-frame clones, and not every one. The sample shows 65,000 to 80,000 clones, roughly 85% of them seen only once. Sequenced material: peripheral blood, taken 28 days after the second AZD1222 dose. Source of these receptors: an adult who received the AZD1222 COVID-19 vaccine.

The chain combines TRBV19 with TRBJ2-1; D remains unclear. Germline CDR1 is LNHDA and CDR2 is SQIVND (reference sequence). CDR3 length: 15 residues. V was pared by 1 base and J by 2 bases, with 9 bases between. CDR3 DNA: TGTGCCAGTAGTATAGCAGGTGGCGCCTACAATGAGCAGTTCTTC. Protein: CASSIAGGAYNEQFF.

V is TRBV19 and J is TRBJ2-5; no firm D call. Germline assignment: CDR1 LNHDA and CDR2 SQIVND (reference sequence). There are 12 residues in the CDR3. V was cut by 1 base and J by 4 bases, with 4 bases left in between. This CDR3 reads CASSIGPETQYF. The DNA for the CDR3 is TGTGCCAGTAGTATAGGCCCAGAGACCCAGTACTTC.

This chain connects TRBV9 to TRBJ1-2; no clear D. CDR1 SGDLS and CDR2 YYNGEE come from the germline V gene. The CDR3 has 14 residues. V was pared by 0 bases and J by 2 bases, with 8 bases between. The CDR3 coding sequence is TGTGCCAGCAGCGTAGGGTTAGGGAACTATGGCTACACCTTC. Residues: CASSVGLGNYGYTF.

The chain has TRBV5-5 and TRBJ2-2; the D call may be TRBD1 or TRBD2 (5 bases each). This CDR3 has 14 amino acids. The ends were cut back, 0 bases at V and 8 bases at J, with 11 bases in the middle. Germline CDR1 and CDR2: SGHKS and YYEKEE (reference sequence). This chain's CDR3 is CASSLEGTAGELFF. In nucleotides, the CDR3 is TGTGCCAGCAGCTTGGAGGGGACGGCTGGGGAGCTGTTTTTT. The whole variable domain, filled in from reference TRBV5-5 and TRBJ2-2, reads DAGVTQSPTHLIKTRGQQVTLRCSPISGHKSVSWYQQVLGQGPQFIFQYYEKEERGRGNFPDRFSARQFPNYSSELNVNALLLGDSALYLCASSLEGTAGELFFGEGSRLTVL.

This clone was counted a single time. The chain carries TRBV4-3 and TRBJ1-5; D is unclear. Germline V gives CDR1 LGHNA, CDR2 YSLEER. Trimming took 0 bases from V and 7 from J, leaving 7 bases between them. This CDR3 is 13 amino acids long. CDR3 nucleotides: TGCGCCAGCAGCCAAGACTATGGGCAGCCCCAGCATTTT. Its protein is CASSQDYGQPQHF.

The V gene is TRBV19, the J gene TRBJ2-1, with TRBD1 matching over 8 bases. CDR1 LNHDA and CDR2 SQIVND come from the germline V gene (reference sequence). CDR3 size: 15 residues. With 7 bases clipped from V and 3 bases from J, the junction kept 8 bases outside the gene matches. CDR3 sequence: CASTKTGEYYNEQFF. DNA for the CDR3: TGTGCCAGTACCAAGACAGGGGAATACTACAATGAGCAGTTCTTC.